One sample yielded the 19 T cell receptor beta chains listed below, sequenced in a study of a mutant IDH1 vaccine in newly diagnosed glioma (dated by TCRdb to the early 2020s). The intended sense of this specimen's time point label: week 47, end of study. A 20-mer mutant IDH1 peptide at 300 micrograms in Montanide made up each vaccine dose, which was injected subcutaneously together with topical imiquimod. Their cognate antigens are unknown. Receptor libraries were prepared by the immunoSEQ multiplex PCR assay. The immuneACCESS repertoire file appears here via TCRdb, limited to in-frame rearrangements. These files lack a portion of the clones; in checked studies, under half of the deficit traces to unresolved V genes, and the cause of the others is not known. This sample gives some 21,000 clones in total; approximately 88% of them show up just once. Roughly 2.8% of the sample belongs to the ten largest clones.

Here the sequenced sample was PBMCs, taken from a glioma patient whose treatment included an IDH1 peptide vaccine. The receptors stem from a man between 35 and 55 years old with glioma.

The CDR3 DNA follows: TGTGCCAGCTCTCTAACTAGCAATCAGCCCCAGCATTTT. It yields the protein CASSLTSNQPQHF. The chain employs TRBV18 and TRBJ1-5; no firm D call. The CDR3 length is 13 residues. Germline lookup yields CDR1 KGHSH and CDR2 LQKENI. V lost 6 bases and J lost 0, with 6 bases in between.

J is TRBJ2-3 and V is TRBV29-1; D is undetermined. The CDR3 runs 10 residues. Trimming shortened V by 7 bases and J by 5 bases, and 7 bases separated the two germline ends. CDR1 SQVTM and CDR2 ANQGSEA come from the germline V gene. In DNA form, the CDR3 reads TGCAGCGGGTCCCAAGATACGCAGTATTTT. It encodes CSGSQDTQYF.

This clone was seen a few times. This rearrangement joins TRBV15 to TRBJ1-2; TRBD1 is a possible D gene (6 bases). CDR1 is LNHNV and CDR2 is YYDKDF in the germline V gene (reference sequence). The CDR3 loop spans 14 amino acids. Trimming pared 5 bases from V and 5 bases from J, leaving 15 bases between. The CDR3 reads CATSSGGQPYGYTF. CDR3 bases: TGTGCCACCAGCTCAGGTGGACAGCCGTATGGCTACACCTTC.

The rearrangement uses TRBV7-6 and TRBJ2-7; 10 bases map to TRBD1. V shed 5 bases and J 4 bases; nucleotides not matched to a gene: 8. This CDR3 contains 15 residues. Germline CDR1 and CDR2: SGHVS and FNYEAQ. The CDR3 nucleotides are TGTGCCAGCAGCGAAGACAGGGGGCGATGGTACGAGCAGTACTTC. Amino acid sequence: CASSEDRGRWYEQYF.

Written as DNA, the CDR3 is TGCAGCGCCGAGGGGTCGGGGTACGAGCAGTACTTC. It specifies CSAEGSGYEQYF. The rearrangement joins TRBV29-1 to TRBJ2-7; TRBD1 or TRBD2 may be the D gene (5 bases each). The CDR3 sequence is 12 residues long. The V and J ends lost 7 bases and 4 bases respectively, with 14 bases between them. The germline CDR1 and CDR2 sequences are SQVTM and ANQGSEA.

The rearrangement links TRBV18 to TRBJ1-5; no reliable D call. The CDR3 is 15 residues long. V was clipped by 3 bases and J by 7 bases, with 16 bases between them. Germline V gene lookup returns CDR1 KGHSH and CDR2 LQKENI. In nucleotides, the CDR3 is TGTGCCAGCTCACCGCCCGGGCTTGAGAAGCAGCCCCAGCATTTT. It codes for CASSPPGLEKQPQHF.

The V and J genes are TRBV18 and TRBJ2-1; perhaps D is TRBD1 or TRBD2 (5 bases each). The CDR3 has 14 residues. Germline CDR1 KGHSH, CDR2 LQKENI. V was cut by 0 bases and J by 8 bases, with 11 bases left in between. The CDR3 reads CASSPPSGTHEQFF. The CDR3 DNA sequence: TGTGCCAGCTCACCACCATCGGGGACCCATGAGCAGTTCTTC.

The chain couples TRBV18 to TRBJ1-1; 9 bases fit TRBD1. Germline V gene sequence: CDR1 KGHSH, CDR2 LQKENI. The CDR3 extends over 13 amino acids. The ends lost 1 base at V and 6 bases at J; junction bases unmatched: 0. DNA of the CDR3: TGTGCCAGCTCACCACGGACAGGGGCTGAAGCTTTCTTT. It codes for CASSPRTGAEAFF.

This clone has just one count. The CDR3 sequence: CASSPRRGQAGELFF. The CDR3 DNA follows: TGTGCCAGCAGCCCCCGGAGGGGGCAGGCCGGGGAGCTGTTTTTT. V and J are TRBV5-8 and TRBJ2-2; possible D gene TRBD1, 7 bases. In germline, CDR1 is SGHTS, CDR2 YDEGEE. V was pared by 4 bases and J by 6 bases, with 16 bases between. This CDR3 contains 15 residues.

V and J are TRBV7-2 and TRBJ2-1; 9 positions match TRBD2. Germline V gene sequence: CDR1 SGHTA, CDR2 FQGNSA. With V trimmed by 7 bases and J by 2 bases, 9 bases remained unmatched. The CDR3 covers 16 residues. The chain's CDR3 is CASTRWSGRPYNEQFF. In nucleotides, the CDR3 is TGTGCCAGCACAAGATGGAGCGGGAGGCCCTACAATGAGCAGTTCTTC.

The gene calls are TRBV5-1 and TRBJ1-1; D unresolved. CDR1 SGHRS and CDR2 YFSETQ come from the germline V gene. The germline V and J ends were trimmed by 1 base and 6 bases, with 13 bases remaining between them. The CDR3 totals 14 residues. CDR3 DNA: TGCGCCAGCAGCTTGTGGTCGTCAGCTGCTGAAGCTTTCTTT. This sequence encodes CASSLWSSAAEAFF.

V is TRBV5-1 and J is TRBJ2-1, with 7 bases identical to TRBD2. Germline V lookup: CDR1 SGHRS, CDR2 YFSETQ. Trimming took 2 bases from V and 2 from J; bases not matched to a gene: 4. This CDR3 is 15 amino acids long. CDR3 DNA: TGCGCCAGCAGCTTTGGTGGGAGGGCCTACAATGAGCAGTTCTTC. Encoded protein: CASSFGGRAYNEQFF.

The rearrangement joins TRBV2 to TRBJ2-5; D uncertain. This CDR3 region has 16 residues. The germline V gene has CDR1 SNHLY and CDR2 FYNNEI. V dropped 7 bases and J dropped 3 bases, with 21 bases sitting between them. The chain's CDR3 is CASKLVVGYGEETQYF. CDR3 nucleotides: TGTGCCAGCAAGTTGGTCGTCGGGTATGGGGAAGAGACCCAGTACTTC.

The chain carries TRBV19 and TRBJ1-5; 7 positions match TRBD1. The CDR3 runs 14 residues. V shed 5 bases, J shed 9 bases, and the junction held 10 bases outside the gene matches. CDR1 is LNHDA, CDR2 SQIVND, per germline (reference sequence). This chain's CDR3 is CASSATGKDLPQHF. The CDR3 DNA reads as TGTGCCAGTAGTGCGACAGGGAAGGATCTGCCCCAGCATTTT.

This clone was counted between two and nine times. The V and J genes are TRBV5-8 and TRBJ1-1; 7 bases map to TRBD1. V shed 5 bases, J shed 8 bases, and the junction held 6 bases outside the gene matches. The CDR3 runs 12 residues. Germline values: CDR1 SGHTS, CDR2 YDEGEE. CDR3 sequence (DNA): TGTGCCAGCAGTTACCGGGACAGAGAAGCTTTCTTT. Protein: CASSYRDREAFF.

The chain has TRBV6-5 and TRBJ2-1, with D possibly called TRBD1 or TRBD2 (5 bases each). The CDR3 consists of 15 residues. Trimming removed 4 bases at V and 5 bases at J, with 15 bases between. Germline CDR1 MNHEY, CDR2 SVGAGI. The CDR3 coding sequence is TGTGCCAGCAGTTTAGAGGGGCGACCTAACAATGAGCAGTTCTTC. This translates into CASSLEGRPNNEQFF.

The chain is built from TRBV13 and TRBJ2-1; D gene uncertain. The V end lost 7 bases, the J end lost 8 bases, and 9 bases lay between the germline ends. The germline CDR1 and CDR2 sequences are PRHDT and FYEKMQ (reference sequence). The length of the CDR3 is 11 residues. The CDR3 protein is CASTLSHEQFF. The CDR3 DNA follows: TGTGCCAGCACTCTGAGCCATGAGCAGTTCTTC.

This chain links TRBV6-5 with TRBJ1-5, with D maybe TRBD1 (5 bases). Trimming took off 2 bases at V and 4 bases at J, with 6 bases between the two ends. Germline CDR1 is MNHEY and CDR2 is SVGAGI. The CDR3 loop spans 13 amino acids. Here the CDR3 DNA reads TGTGCCAGCAGTTACGGGGGGAATCAGCCCCAGCATTTT. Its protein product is CASSYGGNQPQHF.

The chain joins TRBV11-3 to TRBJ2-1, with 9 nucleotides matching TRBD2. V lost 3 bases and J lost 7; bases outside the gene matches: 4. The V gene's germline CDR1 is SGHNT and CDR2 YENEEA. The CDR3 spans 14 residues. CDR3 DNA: TGTGCCAGCAGCTTGGGCGGGAGGGTTAATGAGCAGTTCTTC. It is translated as CASSLGGRVNEQFF. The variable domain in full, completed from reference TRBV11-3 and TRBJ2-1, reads EAGVVQSPRYKIIEKKQPVAFWCNPISGHNTLYWYLQNLGQGPELLIRYENEEAVDDSQLPKDRFSAERLKGVDSTLKIQPAELGDSAVYLCASSLGGRVNEQFFGPGTRLTVL.